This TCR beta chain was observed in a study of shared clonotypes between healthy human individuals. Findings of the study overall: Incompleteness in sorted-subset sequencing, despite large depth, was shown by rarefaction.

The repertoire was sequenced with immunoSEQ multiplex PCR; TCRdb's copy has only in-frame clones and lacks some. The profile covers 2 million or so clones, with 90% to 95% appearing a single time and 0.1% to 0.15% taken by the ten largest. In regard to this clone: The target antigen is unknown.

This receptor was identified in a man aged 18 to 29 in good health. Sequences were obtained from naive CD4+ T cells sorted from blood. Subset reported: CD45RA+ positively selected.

CDR3 sequence reads: CASSPFGGGTYEQYF. CDR3 in DNA: TGTGCCAGCAGCCCATTTGGGGGGGGGACTTACGAGCAGTACTTC. The rearrangement links TRBV11-2 to TRBJ2-7, with 7 bases aligning to TRBD2. V was clipped by 5 bases and J by 4 bases; unmatched bases: 11. CDR1 and CDR2 from the germline V gene are SGHAT and FQNNGV. CDR3 size: 15 residues. Filled out from reference TRBV11-2 and TRBJ2-7, the complete variable domain reads EAGVAQSPRYKIIEKRQSVAFWCNPISGHATLYWYQQILGQGPKLLIQFQNNGVVDDSQLPKDRFSAERLKGVDSTLKIQPAKLEDSAVYLCASSPFGGGTYEQYFGPGTRLTVT.